This T cell receptor (beta chain) was sequenced in a study of blood T cells in healthy people across ages. The CDR3 contains 16 residues. Trimming left V 1 base short and J 4 bases short, with 13 bases between. CDR1 and CDR2 (germline): SGHDN, FVKESK. PCR was performed a second time for 7 to 11 cycles using a sample-barcoded 5' primer and a J-beta primer mix. Each CDR3 protein is one row after TCRdb ran MiXCR on the 5' RACE reads. The sample has about 800,000 distinct CDR3 sequences, around 25% seen once; the top ten hold 3% to 4.5%. The table lists this clonotype with a few counts. The same sample was also used in a study of T cells of mothers and their children. From that study: The people who donated were three healthy Caucasian mothers and their six children.

The chain carries TRBV14 and TRBJ2-2, with D possibly TRBD2 on 5 matching bases. This TCR derives from a boy between 10 and 17 years old in good health. The sequenced material came from blood. Here the CDR3 reads CASSQVLGVRTGELFF. CDR3 nucleotides: TGTGCCAGCAGCCAAGTACTCGGGGTTCGCACCGGGGAGCTGTTTTTT.